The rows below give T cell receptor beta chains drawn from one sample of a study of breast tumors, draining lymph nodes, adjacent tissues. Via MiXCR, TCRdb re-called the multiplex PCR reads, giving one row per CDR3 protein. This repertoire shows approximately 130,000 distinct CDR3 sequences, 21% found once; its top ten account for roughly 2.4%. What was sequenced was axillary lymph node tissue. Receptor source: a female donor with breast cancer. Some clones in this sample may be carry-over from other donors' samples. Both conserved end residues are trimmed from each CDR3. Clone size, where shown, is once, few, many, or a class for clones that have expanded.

ASSQSTGSYGYT TRBJ1-2 . TRBV3-1
ASSFLFSGSKNIQY TRBJ2-4 . TRBV3-1
ASNRGQGAGIYNEQF TRBJ2-1 many TRBV19
ASSSGGVGDTQY TRBJ2-3 many TRBV5-8
ASSRPGGLSSYNEQF TRBJ2-1 many TRBV13
ASSPEVGTTDTQY TRBJ2-3 . TRBV27
SADRGENTEAF TRBJ1-1 . TRBV20-1
ANKSDRLNTEAF TRBJ1-1 . TRBV6-5
ASRDSLGLRQPQH TRBJ1-5 . TRBV6-2/TRBV6-3
ASSLATYAYNEQF TRBJ2-1 many TRBV7-9
ASSNGQTLGKLF TRBJ1-4 many TRBV3-1
SARNRGSASTDTQY TRBJ2-3 many TRBV20-1
ASSWLAGLGYEQY TRBJ2-7 many TRBV7-8
ASSLATGGPETQY TRBJ2-5 . TRBV5-1
ASSPTTVYNEQF TRBJ2-1 many TRBV12-3/TRBV12-4
ASSLYRGANYGYT TRBJ1-2 few TRBV27
ASSWDSYNSPLH TRBJ1-6 many TRBV6-1
ASSIGAGYEQY TRBJ2-7 many TRBV19
ASSLTSGSGGELF TRBJ2-2 many TRBV7-3
ASSYGGSTDTQY TRBJ2-3 many TRBV6-5
ASSSRAYEQY TRBJ2-7 many TRBV6-5
ASSAWQGADNSPLH TRBJ1-6 many TRBV5-4
ASRTSGQLNTEAF TRBJ1-1 . TRBV19
SVTTSGRALEQC TRBJ2-7 few TRBV29-1
SARDNPDFAGGPNEQY TRBJ2-7 . TRBV20-1
ASSLVFTSGSGSYNGQF TRBJ2-1 . TRBV11-2
ASSLTGTQETQY TRBJ2-5 many TRBV11-2
SVPGGSGGDTQY TRBJ2-3 many TRBV29-1